This T cell receptor (beta chain) comes out of a study of blood T cell repertoires in COVID-19. Turning to the study itself: Sites across the United States, Italy and Spain contributed samples from acute and convalescent COVID-19. Nucleic acid was either cDNA or gDNA, and it came from T cells, B-cell-depleted T cells, or PBMCs.

Per the original data handling: It was from reference gene primer amplification that nucleated cell counts were estimated. Here immunoSEQ multiplex PCR was the method, and the copy in TCRdb shows in-frame clones only, minus some. That table supplies the V and J calls and clone size; D and trimming were determined from the DNA. The table includes about 88,000 clones, roughly nine tenths detected once. CDR3 length equals 11 residues. Trimming pared 6 bases from V and 10 bases from J, leaving 10 bases between. This clonotype was obtained from a male donor with acute or convalescent COVID-19. The V and J genes are TRBV12-3 or TRBV12-4 and TRBJ2-1; D is perhaps TRBD1 (5 bases). Sequencing input: peripheral blood. CDR3 sequence (DNA): TGTGCCAGCAGGCAGGGTCTCGAGCAGTTCTTC. This gives the protein CASRQGLEQFF.